Below are 4 T cell receptor beta chains sequenced from a single sample in a study of blood T cell repertoires in COVID-19. Sequencing used immunoSEQ multiplex PCR; TCRdb keeps in-frame clones, though not all of them. Counted here are about 260,000 clones, more than 75% occurring once; the ten biggest clones make up about 1.4%. Sequencing was done on a sample of peripheral blood. These receptor sequences come from a woman between 35 and 50 years old who had recovered from COVID-19.

The J gene is TRBJ2-3, the V gene TRBV5-1; the match to TRBD1 covers 11 bases. CDR3 length: 16 amino acids. J lost 0 bases, V lost 4 bases, and 4 bases had no gene match. Looked up from germline, CDR1 is SGHRS and CDR2 is YFSETQ. The CDR3 nucleotides read TGCGCCAGCAGCCAAGGGGACAGGGGGAGCACAGATACGCAGTATTTT. The encoded protein is CASSQGDRGSTDTQYF.

The gene calls are TRBV3-1 (or the pseudogene TRBV3-2) and TRBJ2-1, with D unresolved. Per the germline V gene, CDR1 is LGHDT and CDR2 is YNNKEL (reference sequence). This CDR3 comprises 14 residues. With 4 bases removed from V and 3 bases from J, the gap between germline ends came to 10 bases. CDR3 DNA sequence: TGTGCCAGCAGCCCGGTCGGTGGCTACAATGAGCAGTTCTTC. As protein: CASSPVGGYNEQFF.

The chain carries TRBV6-5 and TRBJ2-5; D may be TRBD2 (5 bases). Trimming removed 5 bases from V and 5 bases from J, with 9 bases in between. CDR1 and CDR2 from the germline V gene are MNHEY and SVGAGI. The CDR3 runs 12 residues. DNA of the CDR3: TGTGCCAGCAGTCCGGGGTGGGAGACCCAGTACTTC. This sequence encodes CASSPGWETQYF.

This clone was seen a few times. The chain has TRBV7-8 and TRBJ1-4; a possible D gene is TRBD1 (5 bases). Germline V gives CDR1 SGHVS, CDR2 FQNEAQ. The CDR3 is made up of 15 amino acids. V lost 4 bases and J 7 bases, leaving 16 bases between the germline ends. In DNA form, the CDR3 reads TGTGCCAGCAGCTGGCACAGAAAGGGGATTGAAAAACTGTTTTTT. Its protein product is CASSWHRKGIEKLFF. The complete variable domain, with remaining parts taken from reference TRBV7-8 and TRBJ1-4, reads GAGVSQSPRYKVAKRGQDVALRCDPISGHVSLFWYQQALGQGPEFLTYFQNEAQLDKSGLPSDRFFAERPEGSVSTLKIQRTQQEDSAVYLCASSWHRKGIEKLFFGSGTQLSVL.